Below, one T cell receptor (beta chain) is given with its context. Its antigen is as yet unknown. These data come from a study of shared clonotypes between healthy human individuals. This CDR3 spans 12 amino acids. Germline assignment: CDR1 ENHRY and CDR2 SYGVKD. The germline V and J ends were trimmed by 0 bases and 7 bases, with 6 bases remaining between them. Study-wide results and caveats: Compared with clonotypes that all four donors shared, non-shared clonotypes had lower generation probabilities. Few donors restricted represented genetic and exposure-history diversity.

Profiling relied on immunoSEQ multiplex PCR, and the TCRdb table lists in-frame clones only, not all of them. The repertoire includes 1 million to 1.2 million clones, 77% of them detected once, and 0.85% to 1% sits in the top ten. Sequencing was performed on memory CD4+ T cells from PBMCs. Subset meaning: CD45RA-negative fraction. The chain carries TRBV10-3 and TRBJ1-2; the D is unclear. The clonotype was recovered from a man in his late teens or twenties in good health. Some clones in this sample may be carry-over from other donors' samples. The CDR3 bases are TGTGCCATCAGTGAGTCGGGGAGTGGCTACACCTTC. Translating it yields CAISESGSGYTF.